The 27 T cell receptor beta chains below all came from one sample that was sequenced in a study of beta chain features in type 1 diabetes (dated by TCRdb to 2016 to 2018). Broad study findings and their caveats: In all four CD4+ subsets, TCRB CDR3 length was moderately but significantly shorter in type 1 diabetes patients.

Their antigens are not known. The library was obtained by the immunoSEQ multiplex PCR assay. The entire isolated RNA was reverse transcribed using the High Capacity cDNA Reverse Transcription Kit, and thus expressed TCRB transcripts were sequenced. TCRdb took over this immuneACCESS table, retaining in-frame rearrangements with V and J assigned. Such tables are incomplete; in checked studies, under half of the missing clones stem from an unresolved V gene, and the remainder is unexplained. This sample has some 250,000 clones in its table, and roughly 11% of those were observed once. Approximately 0.017% of the sample goes to the ten largest clones. Input material: naive CD4+ T cells from blood. What the cell subset or site label conveys for this sample: true naive CD4+ T cells. These receptors were taken from a man under 40 with type 1 diabetes.

This clone was observed a few times. The genes are TRBV5-1 and TRBJ2-3, with TRBD2 matching 14 bases. The ends lost 4 bases at V and 6 bases at J; junction bases unmatched: 7. CDR1 is SGHRS and CDR2 is YFSETQ in the germline V gene. The CDR3 covers 16 residues. CDR3 bases: TGCGCCAGCAGCCGGGGACTAGCGGGGGAAGGTGATACGCAGTATTTT. Encoded protein: CASSRGLAGEGDTQYF.

The CDR3 loop reads CASSPRGGDTEAFF. The CDR3, as DNA: TGTGCCAGCAGCCCCCGAGGGGGGGATACTGAAGCTTTCTTT. The V gene is TRBV7-9, the J gene TRBJ1-1, with D possibly TRBD1 on 6 matching bases. Germline CDR1 SEHNR, CDR2 FQNEAQ (reference sequence). The CDR3 covers 14 residues. V was trimmed by 5 bases and J by 5 bases, leaving 15 bases between them.

This clone has only a few counts. The chain links TRBV7-6 to TRBJ1-5; TRBD1 agrees at 9 bases. The germline CDR1 and CDR2 sequences are SGHVS and FNYEAQ. The CDR3 is 14 residues long. V trimming: 5 bases; J trimming: 6 bases; junction bases outside the gene matches: 5. The CDR3 nucleotides read TGTGCCAGCAGCGAAACAGGGGGCGCTCAGCCCCAGCATTTT. Translating gives CASSETGGAQPQHF.

The chain is built from TRBV5-1 and TRBJ2-4; 11 nucleotides agree with TRBD2. CDR3 size: 18 residues. Germline loops: CDR1 SGHRS, CDR2 YFSETQ. J gave up 9 bases and V 4 bases, and 18 bases lay outside the gene matches. CDR3 DNA sequence: TGCGCCAGCAGCCCGGAGGCACTAGCGGGGGCCCTTGGGAGCATTCAGTACTTC. It translates to CASSPEALAGALGSIQYF.

This clone has just a few counts. The chain employs TRBV28 and TRBJ2-1; 8 bases map to TRBD1. The CDR3 has 15 amino acids. Germline V CDR1 and CDR2: MDHEN, SYDVKM. The V gene end was trimmed by 5 bases and the J gene end by 6 bases; junction bases not matched to a gene: 9. The CDR3 nucleotides are TGTGCCAGCAGTCCCGCCGGGACAGGTTCCAATGAGCAGTTCTTC. Amino acids: CASSPAGTGSNEQFF. Together with reference TRBV28 and TRBJ2-1, the CDR3 gives the full variable domain: DVKVTQSSRYLVKRTGEKVFLECVQDMDHENMFWYRQDPGLGLRLIYFSYDVKMKEKGDIPEGYSVSREKKERFSLILESASTNQTSMYLCASSPAGTGSNEQFFGPGTRLTVL.

The chain employs TRBV18 and TRBJ2-3, with 7 nucleotides matching TRBD1. CDR3 length equals 16 residues. V dropped 2 bases and J dropped 7; count of bases not matched to a gene: 12. CDR1 is KGHSH, CDR2 LQKENI, per germline. Here the CDR3 reads CASSPDDGTDVNTQYF. CDR3 nucleotides: TGTGCCAGCTCACCAGACGACGGGACAGACGTTAATACGCAGTATTTT.

This clone has a handful of counts. This sequence joins TRBV9 and TRBJ1-6; TRBD1 matches 8 bases. The CDR3 contains 15 residues. Germline V gene data show CDR1 as SGDLS and CDR2 as YYNGEE. J gave up 8 bases and V 0 bases, and 4 bases lay outside the gene matches. CDR3 residues: CASSVDAGGYSPLHF. The CDR3 DNA reads as TGTGCCAGCAGCGTAGATGCAGGGGGCTATTCACCCCTCCACTTT.

The sample holds a few counts of this clone. J is TRBJ1-2 and V is TRBV19, with 7 bases lining up with TRBD1. Germline V gene lookup returns CDR1 LNHDA and CDR2 SQIVND (reference sequence). The CDR3 extends over 11 amino acids. Losses at the gene ends were 9 bases for V and 8 bases for J; bases not matched to a gene: 6. The CDR3 DNA follows: TGTGCCAGCGAACAGGGGAGCGGCTACACCTTC. It codes for CASEQGSGYTF. The entire variable domain, with the rest obtained from reference TRBV19 and TRBJ1-2, is as follows: DGGITQSPKYLFRKEGQNVTLSCEQNLNHDAMYWYRQDPGQGLRLIYYSQIVNDFQKGDIAEGYSVSREKKESFPLTVTSAQKNPTAFYLCASEQGSGYTFGSGTRLTVV.

This clone was counted only a few times. The V and J genes are TRBV5-1 and TRBJ2-1, with D tentatively TRBD2 (6 bases). V lost 2 bases to trimming and J lost 0 bases, with 9 bases between them. This CDR3 spans 15 amino acids. Per the germline V gene, CDR1 is SGHRS and CDR2 is YFSETQ. The CDR3 DNA reads as TGCGCCAGCAGCTTACGGGAGAGCTCCTACAATGAGCAGTTCTTC. Protein sequence: CASSLRESSYNEQFF.

The rearrangement links TRBV21-1 to TRBJ2-7; whether TRBD1, the table's D call, matches the DNA was not checked. TRBV21-1 is a recognized pseudogene. The length of the CDR3 is 15 residues. CDR3 in amino acids: CASTQVVGSSYEQYF. The CDR3 coding sequence is TGTGCCAGCACCCAGGTTGTCGGTTCCTCCTACGAGCAGTACTTC.

The sample holds a few counts of this clone. The genes are TRBV11-2 and TRBJ2-7; unclear D gene. The V end was cut by 4 bases, the J end by 0 bases, with 4 bases between. The CDR3 has 12 residues. Germline V CDR1 and CDR2: SGHAT, FQNNGV. This chain's CDR3 is CASSYNSYEQYF. In DNA form, the CDR3 reads TGTGCCAGCAGCTATAACTCCTACGAGCAGTACTTC.

This clone was detected only a few times. V and J are TRBV9 and TRBJ2-3; the match to TRBD2 covers 7 bases. The CDR3 consists of 16 residues. CDR1 and CDR2 from the germline V gene are SGDLS and YYNGEE. The J segment lost 1 base and the V segment lost 4 bases, leaving 9 bases of the junction unmatched. This chain's CDR3 is CASSSLGGEGTDTQYF. Written as DNA, the CDR3 is TGTGCCAGCAGCTCCCTGGGGGGGGAGGGCACAGATACGCAGTATTTT.

A note on this clone: Compared with germline, one end of the junction differs, possibly owing to a read error. V is TRBV7-7 and J is TRBJ2-5; no firm D call. CDR3 size: 12 residues. The germline V gene has CDR1 SSHAT and CDR2 FNYEAQ (reference sequence). The CDR3 DNA follows: TGTGCTAGCAGCATCCTAGGAGAGACCCAGTACTTC. Protein: CASSILGETQYF.

This clone has only a few counts. The chain couples TRBV7-2 to TRBJ2-7; no clear D gene. The CDR3 is 13 amino acids. The V end lost 1 base, the J end lost 1 base, and 5 bases lay between the germline ends. Germline V gene data show CDR1 as SGHTA and CDR2 as FQGNSA. This CDR3 reads CASSLGPSYEQYF. Here the CDR3 DNA reads TGTGCCAGCAGCTTAGGTCCGTCCTACGAGCAGTACTTC.

The V gene is TRBV28, the J gene TRBJ1-2; 7 nucleotides align to TRBD1. CDR1 MDHEN and CDR2 SYDVKM come from the germline V gene. The ends lost 3 bases at V and 3 bases at J; junction bases unmatched: 4. There are 14 residues in the CDR3. CDR3 sequence (DNA): TGTGCCAGCAGTTTGGCCAGGGGGGACTATGGCTACACCTTC. This gives the protein CASSLARGDYGYTF.

In regard to this clone: Other DNA sequences within the sample encode an identical CDR3. The chain combines TRBV9 with TRBJ2-1; tentative D call: TRBD2 (6 bases). The V end was cut by 0 bases, the J end by 1 base, with 8 bases between. The CDR3 totals 15 residues. Germline CDR1 reads SGDLS; CDR2 reads YYNGEE. The DNA of the CDR3 is TGTGCCAGCAGCGTAGGACGGGGGTCCTACAATGAGCAGTTCTTC. Translation: CASSVGRGSYNEQFF.

This clone was picked up a small number of times. For the CDR3, the DNA is TGTGCCAGCAGCGTAGGGATAGCGGGGATTTTGAACACCGGGGAGCTGTTTTTT. It translates to CASSVGIAGILNTGELFF. The V and J genes are TRBV9 and TRBJ2-2; TRBD2 aligns across 8 bases. The CDR3 totals 18 residues. Trimming removed 0 bases from V and 1 base from J; junction bases left unmatched: 8. Germline V lookup: CDR1 SGDLS, CDR2 YYNGEE.

In this sample, this clone turned up a few times. The rearrangement links TRBV4-2 to TRBJ2-7; a possible D gene is TRBD1 (6 bases). The germline CDR1 and CDR2 sequences are LGHNA and YNFKEQ. Trimming took off 2 bases at V and 4 bases at J, with 30 bases between the two ends. There are 20 residues in the CDR3. The CDR3 spells CASSQPTGPPRDARGYEQYF. CDR3 DNA sequence: TGTGCCAGCAGCCAACCAACAGGGCCTCCCCGGGACGCCAGGGGATACGAGCAGTACTTC.

This clone was counted only a few times. This sequence joins TRBV11-2 and TRBJ1-6; no reliable D call. This CDR3 contains 15 residues. CDR1 is SGHAT and CDR2 is FQNNGV in the germline V gene. Trimming pared 1 base from V and 7 bases from J, leaving 11 bases between. The CDR3 region has the DNA TGTGCCAGCAGCTTAGCGAGAAATAGAAATTCACCCCTCCACTTT. This codes for CASSLARNRNSPLHF. The whole variable domain, filled in from reference TRBV11-2 and TRBJ1-6, reads EAGVAQSPRYKIIEKRQSVAFWCNPISGHATLYWYQQILGQGPKLLIQFQNNGVVDDSQLPKDRFSAERLKGVDSTLKIQPAKLEDSAVYLCASSLARNRNSPLHFGNGTRLTVT.

The rearrangement uses TRBV11-2 and TRBJ2-2; unclear D gene. Trimming pared 2 bases from V and 0 bases from J, leaving 10 bases between. Germline V CDR1 and CDR2: SGHAT, FQNNGV. This CDR3 has 16 residues. CDR3 residues: CASSLNPGSNTGELFF. CDR3 coding DNA: TGTGCCAGCAGCTTAAATCCAGGTTCGAACACCGGGGAGCTGTTTTTT.

A word on this clone: This same CDR3 is encoded by further DNA sequences in the sample. This chain joins TRBV7-3 and TRBJ1-1; tentative D call: TRBD1 (5 bases). CDR1 and CDR2 from the germline V gene are SGHTA and FQGTGA. The V end was cut by 5 bases, the J end by 1 base, with 8 bases between. The CDR3 has 13 amino acids. CDR3 residues: CASSGGANTEAFF. CDR3 DNA: TGTGCCAGCAGCGGCGGGGCGAACACTGAAGCTTTCTTT.

The chain has TRBV2 and TRBJ2-2, with 7 positions matching TRBD1. The CDR3 totals 13 residues. CDR1 and CDR2 (germline): SNHLY, FYNNEI. After removal of 8 bases from V and 6 bases from J, the junction contained 6 bases not matched to a gene. The CDR3 bases are TGTGCCAGCGACAGGGCGGACGCCGGGGAGCTGTTTTTT. Translation gives CASDRADAGELFF.

As for this clone: Different DNA sequences within this sample yield the same CDR3. V gene TRBV29-1 combines with J gene TRBJ1-2, with a tentative D call TRBD1 (6 bases). The CDR3 length is 12 residues. V was shortened by 4 bases and J by 2 bases, with 8 bases between the two germline ends. CDR1 is SQVTM, CDR2 ANQGSEA, per germline. This chain's CDR3 is CSVAGTNYGYTF. CDR3 nucleotide sequence: TGCAGCGTTGCCGGGACAAACTATGGCTACACCTTC.

The V and J genes are TRBV7-3 and TRBJ1-1; 8 positions agree with TRBD1. CDR1 is SGHTA and CDR2 is FQGTGA in the germline V gene. The CDR3 length is 13 residues. V shed 5 bases and J 5 bases; nucleotides not matched to a gene: 4. CDR3 in amino acids: CASSPGGLTEAFF. The DNA for the CDR3 is TGTGCCAGCAGCCCAGGGGGCTTGACTGAAGCTTTCTTT.

The chain employs TRBV11-2 and TRBJ2-1; perhaps TRBD1 as D (6 bases). The CDR3 length is 13 residues. CDR1 is SGHAT and CDR2 is FQNNGV in the germline V gene. Trimming left V 5 bases short and J 3 bases short, with 8 bases between. The CDR3 DNA reads as TGTGCCAGCAGCCCGGGACACTACAATGAGCAGTTCTTC. Its translation is CASSPGHYNEQFF.

The chain joins TRBV30 to TRBJ1-5, with TRBD1 matching 8 bases. The CDR3 is made up of 14 amino acids. The germline V gene has CDR1 GTSNPN and CDR2 SVGIG (reference sequence). V was clipped by 5 bases and J by 2 bases; unmatched bases: 5. In nucleotides, the CDR3 is TGTGCCTGGGACAGGGGTGGCGGCAATCAGCCCCAGCATTTT. This gives the protein CAWDRGGGNQPQHF.

This chain uses TRBV7-9 with TRBJ2-5; TRBD2 aligns across 10 bases. The germline V gene has CDR1 SEHNR and CDR2 FQNEAQ (reference sequence). V shed 6 bases, J shed 4 bases, and the junction held 8 bases outside the gene matches. CDR3 length: 15 amino acids. The CDR3 loop reads CASSRTSGLIETQYF. CDR3 in DNA: TGTGCCAGCAGTCGGACTAGCGGCCTGATAGAGACCCAGTACTTC.